The source of this T cell receptor beta chain is a study of T cells in Graves' hyperthyroidism and ophthalmopathy (dated by TCRdb to the late 2010s). For the wider study: Peripheral blood samples were taken at initial diagnosis, before any treatment was given. An independent validation cohort of under 20 hyperthyroidism patients and 17 patients who later progressed to ophthalmopathy tested prospective prediction of ophthalmopathy. TCR V-J signatures able to tell the groups apart were searched for in a discovery cohort of 95 or so patients, of whom roughly 42 had Graves' ophthalmopathy and about 60 had stable Graves' hyperthyroidism. The study also compared thyroid tissue and blood T-cell repertoires from 5 to 7 Graves' hyperthyroidism patients. After sampling, hyperthyroidism patients received methimazole starting at 30 mg daily, and ophthalmopathy patients received high-dose intravenous methylprednisolone. The paper describes TCR Vbeta CDR3 sequencing of 120 to 150 peripheral blood samples, made up of some 40 ophthalmopathy patients, roughly 72 hyperthyroidism patients and 17 progressor patients. For training and testing, the approximately 92 patients in the discovery cohort were randomly divided in a 7:3 ratio. The full study reports these points: In validation, progression to ophthalmopathy was predicted by the model with approximately 67% sensitivity and nearly 75% specificity, a median of around 5.9 months before onset. Ophthalmopathy was separated from stable hyperthyroidism by a 13 V-J signature model, with about 88% sensitivity and about 81% specificity obtained in cross-validation and 80%/75% obtained in testing. Most expanded thyroid clonotypes (frequency above 0.001) were also detected in blood, suggesting blood repertoires may reflect thyroid immune responses. Sample size was not statistically predetermined, and blinding of investigators to group allocation was not performed.

The TCR beta CDR3 regions were amplified from the RNA transcripts. A first-round RT-PCR of the TCR CDR3 used the HTBI primer set with the Qiagen OneStep RT-PCR kit. A second multiplex PCR round built the libraries, followed by size selection and purification. Paired-end sequencing of the libraries was performed with 100 bp reads on an Illumina HiSeq2000. On the study's bioinformatics: SOAPnuke was used to process the raw data, throwing out any read that contained adapters or uncalled bases, had a mean Phred below 15, or lacked an exact constant-primer or identifier match. COPE v1.2.5 was used to merge high-quality paired reads, and clonotypes were defined as unique nucleotide sequences. MiTCR v1.1 was used to align clonotypes to the IMGT TRBV, TRBD and TRBJ reference segments. Only V-J combinations with frequency above 0.0001, covering about 99% of repertoires, were analysed. A TCS score was defined as the ratio of F50 (clonal expansion) to E x V (chaos), with BLOSUM62-based TCRdist applied between CDR3 peptides within each V-J. Welch's t-statistics and random forest reduced roughly 540 V-J features to roughly 13, which were used in a naive Bayes classifier (R e1071). The public reads were reanalyzed by TCRdb: fastp trimming at Q25, MiXCR alignment, in-frame beta chains only. Each record represents a unique CDR3 protein, reported with the most common genes and DNA among its rows. Here the V and J calls rest on TCRdb's processing, not on the authors' analysis. For this sample there are approximately 400,000 distinct CDR3 sequences; about 14% appear just once. Clones ranked in the top ten supply around 20% of the sample.

As concerns this clonotype: No antigen is known for it. Nothing much larger sits one base from this clone, and base qualities are not available.

Hyperthyroidism patients were aged 18 to 65 years and newly diagnosed, with disease duration of less than 2 months. The study excluded patients with uncontrolled infections, other autoimmune diseases, pregnancy or lactation. Diagnoses relied on clinical symptoms, serum thyroxine and TRAb, thyroid ultrasound and orbital computed tomography. For progressor patients, blood was drawn at the first diagnosis of hyperthyroidism, before any ophthalmopathy symptoms had appeared. Ficoll-Paque density gradient centrifugation was used to isolate PBMCs from about 9.4 ml of fresh peripheral blood. Progressor patients were initially diagnosed with Graves' hyperthyroidism and developed ophthalmopathy during follow-up. Total RNA was extracted using Trizol reagent, and RNA quality was assessed on an Agilent 2100 Bioanalyzer. The germline V gene (reference sequence) sets CDR1 to MNHEY and CDR2 to SMNVEV. The V end gives up 1 base and the J end 1 base, leaving 2 bases in the junction not matched to a gene. The CDR3 contains 17 residues, cysteine and phenylalanine counted. Only the CDR3 part of the read is kept: 51 bases, read in frame from the first base.

The sequence is built from TRBV27 and TRBJ2-2, and TRBD2 aligns with 11 junction nucleotides. This receptor was identified in a man aged 25-45 years with Graves' hyperthyroidism that later progressed to Graves' ophthalmopathy. The sample consisted of blood. The CDR3 amino acid sequence is: CASSLLAGGRNTGELFF. The nucleotides are TGTGCCAGCAGTTTATTAGCGGGGGGGCGGAACACCGGGGAGCTGTTTTTT.